This T cell receptor (beta chain) emerged from a study of CD8 T cells in ankylosing spondylitis. This CDR3 has 15 amino acids. V was clipped by 6 bases and J by 5 bases, with 20 bases between them. Germline lookup yields CDR1 MDHEN and CDR2 SYDVKM. Making the TCR beta libraries involved quantitative 5'-RACE with molecular barcodes. TCRdb itself ran the 5' RACE reads through MiXCR, one entry per CDR3 protein. The repertoire holds over 30,000 distinct CDR3 sequences, with 16% as singletons. The study's findings and limits: Ankylosing spondylitis blood appeared to be characterized by a TCR beta motif of roughly eight highly homologous variants. Peripheral blood held disease-linked clones only at relatively low frequency, and these were CD8+. Disease-linked clones reportedly showed significant enrichment in matched ankylosing spondylitis synovial fluid.

There are a few counts of this clonotype. The antigen is unknown. The chain combines TRBV28 with TRBJ2-7; D might be TRBD1 or TRBD2, each matching 6 bases. The specimen was blood. The TCR comes from a male donor with ankylosing spondylitis or in good health (not recorded which). For the CDR3, the DNA is TGTGCCAGCAGACCTGAGAGTAGGGGGGTCCACGAGCAGTACGTC. Protein: CASRPESRGVHEQYV.